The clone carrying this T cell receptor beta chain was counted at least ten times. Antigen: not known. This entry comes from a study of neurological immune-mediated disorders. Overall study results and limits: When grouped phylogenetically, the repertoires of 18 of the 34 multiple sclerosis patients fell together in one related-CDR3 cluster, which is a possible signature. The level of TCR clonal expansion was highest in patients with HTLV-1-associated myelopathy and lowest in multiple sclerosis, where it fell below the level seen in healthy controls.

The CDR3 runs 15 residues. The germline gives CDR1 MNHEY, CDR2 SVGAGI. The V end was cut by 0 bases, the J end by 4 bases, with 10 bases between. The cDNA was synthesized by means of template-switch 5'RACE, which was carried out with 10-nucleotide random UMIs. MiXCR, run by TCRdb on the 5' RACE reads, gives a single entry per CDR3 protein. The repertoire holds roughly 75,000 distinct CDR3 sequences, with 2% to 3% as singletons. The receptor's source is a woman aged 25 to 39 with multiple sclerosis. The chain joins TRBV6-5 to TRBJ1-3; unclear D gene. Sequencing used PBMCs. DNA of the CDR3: TGTGCCAGCAGTTACTCCTCGGGGAGCGGAAACACCATATATTTT. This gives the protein CASSYSSGSGNTIYF.